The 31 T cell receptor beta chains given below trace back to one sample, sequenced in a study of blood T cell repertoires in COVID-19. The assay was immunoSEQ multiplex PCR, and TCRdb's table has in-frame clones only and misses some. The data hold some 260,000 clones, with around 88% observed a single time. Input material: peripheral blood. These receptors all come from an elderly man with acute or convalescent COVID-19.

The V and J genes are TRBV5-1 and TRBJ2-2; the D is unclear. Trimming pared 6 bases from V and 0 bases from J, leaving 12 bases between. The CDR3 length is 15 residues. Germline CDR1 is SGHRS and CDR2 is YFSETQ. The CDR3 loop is CASTAGWPNTGELFF. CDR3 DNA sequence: TGCGCCAGCACCGCCGGGTGGCCGAACACCGGGGAGCTGTTTTTT.

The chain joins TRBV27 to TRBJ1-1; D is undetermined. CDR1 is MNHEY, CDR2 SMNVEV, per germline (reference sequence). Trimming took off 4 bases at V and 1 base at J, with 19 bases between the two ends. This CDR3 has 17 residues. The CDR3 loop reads CASSSFLSEGWNTEAFF. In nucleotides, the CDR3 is TGTGCCAGCAGTTCTTTCCTATCGGAGGGTTGGAACACTGAAGCTTTCTTT.

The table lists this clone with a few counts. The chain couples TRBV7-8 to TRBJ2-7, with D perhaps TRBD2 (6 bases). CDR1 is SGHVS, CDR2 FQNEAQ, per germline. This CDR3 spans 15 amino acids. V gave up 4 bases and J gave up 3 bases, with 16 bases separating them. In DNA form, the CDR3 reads TGTGCCAGCAGCTCCCGACAGCCCGGGAGCTACGAGCAGTACTTC. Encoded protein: CASSSRQPGSYEQYF.

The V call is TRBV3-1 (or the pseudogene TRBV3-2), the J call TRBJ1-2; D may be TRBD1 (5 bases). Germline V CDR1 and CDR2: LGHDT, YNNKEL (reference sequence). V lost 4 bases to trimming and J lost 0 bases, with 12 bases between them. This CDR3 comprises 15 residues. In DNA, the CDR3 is TGTGCCAGCAGCCTTAGGGGAGGATCTAACTATGGCTACACCTTC. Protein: CASSLRGGSNYGYTF.

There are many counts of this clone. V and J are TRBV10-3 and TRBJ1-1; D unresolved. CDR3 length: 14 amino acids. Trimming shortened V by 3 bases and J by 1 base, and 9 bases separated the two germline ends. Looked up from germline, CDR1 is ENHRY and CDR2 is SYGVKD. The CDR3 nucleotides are TGTGCCATCAGTGAAGAGGCAGCGAACACTGAAGCTTTCTTT. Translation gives CAISEEAANTEAFF.

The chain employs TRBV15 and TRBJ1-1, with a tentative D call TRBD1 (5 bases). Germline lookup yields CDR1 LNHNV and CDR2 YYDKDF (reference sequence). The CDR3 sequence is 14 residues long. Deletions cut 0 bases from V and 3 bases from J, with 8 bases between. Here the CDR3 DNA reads TGTGCCACCAGCAGAGATCAAGGGGACACTGAAGCTTTCTTT. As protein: CATSRDQGDTEAFF.

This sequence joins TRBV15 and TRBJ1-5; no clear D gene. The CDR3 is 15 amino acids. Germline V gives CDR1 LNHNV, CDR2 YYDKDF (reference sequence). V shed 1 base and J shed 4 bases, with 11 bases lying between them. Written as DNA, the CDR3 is TGTGCCACCAGCAGAGGAGGCAGGACTAATCAGCCCCAGCATTTT. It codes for CATSRGGRTNQPQHF.

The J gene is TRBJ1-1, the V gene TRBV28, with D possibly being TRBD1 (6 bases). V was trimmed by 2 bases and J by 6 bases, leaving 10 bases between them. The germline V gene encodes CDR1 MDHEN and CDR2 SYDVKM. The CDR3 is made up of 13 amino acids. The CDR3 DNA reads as TGTGCCAGCAGTTTAACAGGGAGAGCTGAAGCTTTCTTT. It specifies CASSLTGRAEAFF.

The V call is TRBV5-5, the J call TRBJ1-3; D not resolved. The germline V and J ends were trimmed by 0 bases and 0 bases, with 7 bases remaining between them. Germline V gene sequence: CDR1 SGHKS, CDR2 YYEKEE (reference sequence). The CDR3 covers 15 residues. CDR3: CASSLGLTSGNTIYF. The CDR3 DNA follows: TGTGCCAGCAGCTTGGGACTGACCTCTGGAAACACCATATATTTT.

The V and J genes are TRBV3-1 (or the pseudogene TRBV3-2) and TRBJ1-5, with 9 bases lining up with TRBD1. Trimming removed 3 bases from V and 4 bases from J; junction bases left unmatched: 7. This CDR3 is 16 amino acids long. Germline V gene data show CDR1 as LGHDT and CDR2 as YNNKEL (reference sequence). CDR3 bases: TGTGCCAGCAGCCACACAGGGGGCGAGGGAAATCAGCCCCAGCATTTT. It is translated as CASSHTGGEGNQPQHF.

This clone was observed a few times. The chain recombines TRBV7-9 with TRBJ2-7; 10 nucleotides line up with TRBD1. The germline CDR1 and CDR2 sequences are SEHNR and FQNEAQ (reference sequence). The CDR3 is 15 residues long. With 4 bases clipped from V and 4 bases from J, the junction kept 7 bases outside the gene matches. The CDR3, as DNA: TGTGCCAGCAGCTCTCCGGACAGGGGGAAATACGAGCAGTACTTC. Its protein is CASSSPDRGKYEQYF. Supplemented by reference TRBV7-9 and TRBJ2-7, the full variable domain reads DTGVSQNPRHKITKRGQNVTFRCDPISEHNRLYWYRQTLGQGPEFLTYFQNEAQLEKSRLLSDRFSAERPKGSFSTLEIQRTEQGDSAMYLCASSSPDRGKYEQYFGPGTRLTVT.

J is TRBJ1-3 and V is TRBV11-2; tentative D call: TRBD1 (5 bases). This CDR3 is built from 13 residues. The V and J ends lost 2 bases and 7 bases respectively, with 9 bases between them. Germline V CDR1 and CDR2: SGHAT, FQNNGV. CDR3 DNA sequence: TGTGCCAGCAGCTTACAGGGCACGAACACCATATATTTT. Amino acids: CASSLQGTNTIYF.

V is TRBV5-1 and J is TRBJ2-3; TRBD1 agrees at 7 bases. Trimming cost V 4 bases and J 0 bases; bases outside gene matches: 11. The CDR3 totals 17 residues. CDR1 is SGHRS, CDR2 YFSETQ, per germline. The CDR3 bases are TGCGCCAGCAGCGCCTCTCCAGGGGGTGCTAGCACAGATACGCAGTATTTT. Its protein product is CASSASPGGASTDTQYF.

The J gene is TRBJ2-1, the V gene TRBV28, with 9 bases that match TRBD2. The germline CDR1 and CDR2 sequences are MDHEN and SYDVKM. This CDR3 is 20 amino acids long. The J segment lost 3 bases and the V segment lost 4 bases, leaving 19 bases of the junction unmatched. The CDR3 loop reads CASSYGGGLAGLRVYNEQFF. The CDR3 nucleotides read TGTGCCAGCAGTTATGGGGGAGGGCTAGCGGGACTCAGGGTCTACAATGAGCAGTTCTTC. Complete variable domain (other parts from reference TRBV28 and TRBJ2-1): DVKVTQSSRYLVKRTGEKVFLECVQDMDHENMFWYRQDPGLGLRLIYFSYDVKMKEKGDIPEGYSVSREKKERFSLILESASTNQTSMYLCASSYGGGLAGLRVYNEQFFGPGTRLTVL.

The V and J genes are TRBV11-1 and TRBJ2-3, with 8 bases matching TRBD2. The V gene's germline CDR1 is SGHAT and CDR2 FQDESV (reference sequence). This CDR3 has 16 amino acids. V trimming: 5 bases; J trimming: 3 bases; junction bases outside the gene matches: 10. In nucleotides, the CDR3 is TGTGCCAGCAGCCCCCGGCGGAGCGGGAGAACAGATACGCAGTATTTT. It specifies CASSPRRSGRTDTQYF.

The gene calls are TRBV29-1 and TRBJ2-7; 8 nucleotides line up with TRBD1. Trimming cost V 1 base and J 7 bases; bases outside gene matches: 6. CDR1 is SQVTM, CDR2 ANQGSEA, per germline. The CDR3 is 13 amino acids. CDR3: CSVEGQGAQEQYF. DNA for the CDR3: TGCAGCGTTGAAGGTCAGGGGGCCCAAGAGCAGTACTTC.

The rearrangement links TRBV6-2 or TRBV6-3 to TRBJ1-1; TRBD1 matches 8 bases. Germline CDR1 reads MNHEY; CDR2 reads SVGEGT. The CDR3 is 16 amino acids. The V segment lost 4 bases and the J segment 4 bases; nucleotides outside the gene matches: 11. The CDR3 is CASSSLRTGGGTEAFF. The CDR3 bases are TGTGCCAGCAGTTCTCTTCGAACAGGGGGAGGCACTGAAGCTTTCTTT.

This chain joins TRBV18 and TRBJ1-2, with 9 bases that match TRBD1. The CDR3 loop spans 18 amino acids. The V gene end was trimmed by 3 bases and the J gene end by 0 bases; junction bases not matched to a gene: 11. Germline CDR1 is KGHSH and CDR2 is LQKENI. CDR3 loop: CASSPQPPGQGANYGYTF. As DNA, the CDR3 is TGTGCCAGCTCACCCCAACCCCCGGGACAGGGAGCTAACTATGGCTACACCTTC.

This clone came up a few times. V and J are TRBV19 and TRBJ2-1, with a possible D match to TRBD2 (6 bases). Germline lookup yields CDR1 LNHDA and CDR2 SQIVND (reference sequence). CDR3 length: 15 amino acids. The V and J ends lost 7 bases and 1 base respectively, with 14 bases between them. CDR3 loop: CASTMDYPSYNEQFF. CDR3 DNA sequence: TGTGCCAGTACCATGGACTATCCGTCCTACAATGAGCAGTTCTTC.

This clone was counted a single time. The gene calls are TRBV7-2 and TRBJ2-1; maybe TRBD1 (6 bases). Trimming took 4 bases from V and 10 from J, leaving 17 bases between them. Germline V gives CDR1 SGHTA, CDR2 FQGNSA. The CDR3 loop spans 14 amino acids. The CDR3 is CASSSRSRDTEQFF. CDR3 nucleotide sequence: TGTGCCAGCAGCTCAAGAAGCCGGGACACCGAGCAGTTCTTC. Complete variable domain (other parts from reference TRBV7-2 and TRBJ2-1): GAGVSQSPSNKVTEKGKDVELRCDPISGHTALYWYRQSLGQGLEFLIYFQGNSAPDKSGLPSDRFSAERTGGSVSTLTIQRTQQEDSAVYLCASSSRSRDTEQFFGPGTRLTVL.

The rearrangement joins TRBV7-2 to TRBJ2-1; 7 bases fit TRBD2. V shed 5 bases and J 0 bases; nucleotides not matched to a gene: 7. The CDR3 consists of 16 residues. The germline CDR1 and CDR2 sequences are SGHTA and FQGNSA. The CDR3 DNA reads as TGTGCCAGCAGCCAGTTGGGGGGGAGCTCCTACAATGAGCAGTTCTTC. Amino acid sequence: CASSQLGGSSYNEQFF.

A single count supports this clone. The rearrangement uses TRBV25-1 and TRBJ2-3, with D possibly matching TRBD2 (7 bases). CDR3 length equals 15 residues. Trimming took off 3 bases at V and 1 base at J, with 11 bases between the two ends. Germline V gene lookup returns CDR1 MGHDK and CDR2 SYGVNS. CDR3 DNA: TGTGCCAGCAGTGATATAGGGGGGGGCACAGATACGCAGTATTTT. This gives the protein CASSDIGGGTDTQYF.

The CDR3 coding sequence is TGTGCCAGCAGCCCGGACAGGGGGAATCAGCCCCAGCATTTT. Translated, it gives CASSPDRGNQPQHF. The V and J genes are TRBV2 and TRBJ1-5; 10 nucleotides line up with TRBD1. This CDR3 is 14 amino acids long. The V and J ends lost 6 bases and 4 bases, in that order; junction bases with no gene match: 3. CDR1 and CDR2 from the germline V gene are SNHLY and FYNNEI.

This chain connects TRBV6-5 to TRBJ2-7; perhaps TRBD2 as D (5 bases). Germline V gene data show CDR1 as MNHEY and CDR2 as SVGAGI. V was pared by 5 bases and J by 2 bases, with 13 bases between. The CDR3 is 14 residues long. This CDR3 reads CASSNGLATYEQYF. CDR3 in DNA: TGTGCCAGCAGTAACGGACTTGCAACCTACGAGCAGTACTTC.

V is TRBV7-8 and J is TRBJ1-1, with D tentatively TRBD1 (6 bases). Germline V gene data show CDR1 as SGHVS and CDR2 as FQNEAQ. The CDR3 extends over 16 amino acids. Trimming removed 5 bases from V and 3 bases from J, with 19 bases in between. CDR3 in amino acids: CASSLLSGARDTEAFF. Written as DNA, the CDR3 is TGTGCCAGCAGCCTACTATCAGGGGCGCGGGACACTGAAGCTTTCTTT.

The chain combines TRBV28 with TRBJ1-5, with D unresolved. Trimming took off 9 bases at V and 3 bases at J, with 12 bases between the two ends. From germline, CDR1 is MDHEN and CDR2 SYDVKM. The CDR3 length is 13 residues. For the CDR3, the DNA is TGTGCCAGTACAATGGACTACAATCAGCCCCAGCATTTT. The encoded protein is CASTMDYNQPQHF.

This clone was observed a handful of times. CDR3 sequence: CASSLLQGDEKLFF. As DNA, the CDR3 is TGTGCCAGCAGTTTATTACAGGGGGATGAAAAACTGTTTTTT. The genes are TRBV28 and TRBJ1-4; the match to TRBD1 covers 8 bases. V dropped 1 base and J dropped 6; count of bases not matched to a gene: 1. CDR1 is MDHEN, CDR2 SYDVKM, per germline. The CDR3 consists of 14 residues.

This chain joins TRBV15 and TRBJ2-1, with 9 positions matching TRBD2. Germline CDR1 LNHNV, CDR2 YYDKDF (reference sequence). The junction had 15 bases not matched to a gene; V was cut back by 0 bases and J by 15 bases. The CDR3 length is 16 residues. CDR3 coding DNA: TGTGCCACCAGCAGAGATTTGGCTAGCGGGGCCAAAAGTCCGTTCTTC. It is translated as CATSRDLASGAKSPFF.

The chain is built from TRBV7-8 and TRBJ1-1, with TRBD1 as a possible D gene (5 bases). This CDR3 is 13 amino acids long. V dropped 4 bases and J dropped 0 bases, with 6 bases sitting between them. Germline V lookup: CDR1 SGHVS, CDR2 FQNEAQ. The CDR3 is CASSSTVNTEAFF. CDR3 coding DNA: TGTGCCAGCAGCTCGACAGTGAACACTGAAGCTTTCTTT.

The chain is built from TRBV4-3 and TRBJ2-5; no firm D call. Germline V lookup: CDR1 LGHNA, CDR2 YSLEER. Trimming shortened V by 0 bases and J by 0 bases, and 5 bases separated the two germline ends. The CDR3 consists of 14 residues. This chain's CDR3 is CASSQDLNQETQYF. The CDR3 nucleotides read TGCGCCAGCAGCCAAGATCTTAACCAAGAGACCCAGTACTTC.

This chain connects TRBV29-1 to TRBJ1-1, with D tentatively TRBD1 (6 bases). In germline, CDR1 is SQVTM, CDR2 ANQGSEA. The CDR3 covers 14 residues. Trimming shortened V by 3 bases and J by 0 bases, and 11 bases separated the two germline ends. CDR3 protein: CSVERGQLNTEAFF. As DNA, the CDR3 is TGCAGCGTTGAGAGAGGACAGCTGAACACTGAAGCTTTCTTT. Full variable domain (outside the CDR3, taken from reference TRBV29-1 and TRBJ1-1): SAVISQKPSRDICQRGTSLTIQCQVDSQVTMMFWYRQQPGQSLTLIATANQGSEATYESGFVIDKFPISRPNLTFSTLTVSNMSPEDSSIYLCSVERGQLNTEAFFGQGTRLTVV.